Below, 22 T cell receptor beta chains from the same sample are listed, as sequenced in a study of cytomegalovirus exposure and HLA in healthy donors. The study ran its PCR with 60 Vbeta and 13 Jbeta primers. Some clones are missing from TCRdb's copy, which holds only in-frame ones; the method was immunoSEQ multiplex PCR. The repertoire holds 110,000 or so clones, with under 80% as singletons. Source material: PBMCs. These receptors all come from a woman between 45 and 65 years old in good health and CMV-seropositive.

The V and J genes are TRBV19 and TRBJ1-1; D gene uncertain. Germline V lookup: CDR1 LNHDA, CDR2 SQIVND (reference sequence). V lost 9 bases to trimming and J lost 4 bases, with 12 bases between them. The CDR3 totals 12 residues. CDR3 in amino acids: CASSQRATEAFF. The CDR3 DNA reads TGTGCCAGCTCACAGCGGGCCACTGAAGCTTTCTTT. The variable domain in full, completed from reference TRBV19 and TRBJ1-1, reads DGGITQSPKYLFRKEGQNVTLSCEQNLNHDAMYWYRQDPGQGLRLIYYSQIVNDFQKGDIAEGYSVSREKKESFPLTVTSAQKNPTAFYLCASSQRATEAFFGQGTRLTVV.

This clone has just a few counts. The V gene is TRBV5-1, the J gene TRBJ1-1; 8 bases match TRBD1. The V and J ends lost 1 base and 0 bases, in that order; junction bases with no gene match: 8. The CDR3 length is 17 residues. Germline V CDR1 and CDR2: SGHRS, YFSETQ. The CDR3 spells CASSLSLLQGVNTEAFF. The CDR3 nucleotides read TGCGCCAGCAGCTTGTCCCTATTACAGGGGGTGAACACTGAAGCTTTCTTT.

The genes are TRBV21-1 and TRBJ1-1; the listed D gene, TRBD1, was not tested against the DNA. TRBV21-1 is a documented pseudogene. The CDR3 length is 19 residues. In nucleotides, the CDR3 is TGTGCCAGCAGCAAAGAAGACGGCCCGGGACAGGGGGCTAACACTGAAGCTTTCTTT. Translating it yields CASSKEDGPGQGANTEAFF.

The chain carries TRBV19 and TRBJ1-4, with no clear D. V was trimmed by 1 base and J by 5 bases, leaving 5 bases between them. CDR1 and CDR2 from the germline V gene are LNHDA and SQIVND (reference sequence). The CDR3 length is 13 residues. The CDR3 is CASSIGGNEKLFF. The CDR3 DNA follows: TGTGCCAGTAGTATAGGCGGGAATGAAAAACTGTTTTTT.

This clone was seen only once. The chain carries TRBV5-1 and TRBJ2-1; TRBD1 matches at 7 bases. The J segment lost 2 bases and the V segment lost 4 bases, leaving 9 bases of the junction unmatched. The germline V gene has CDR1 SGHRS and CDR2 YFSETQ. The CDR3 has 16 amino acids. The CDR3 DNA reads as TGCGCCAGCAGCGTACCAGGGGGATTCCCCTACAATGAGCAGTTCTTC. This codes for CASSVPGGFPYNEQFF.

The rearrangement links TRBV21-1 to TRBJ2-1; TRBD1 reflects the table's D call only, with no check against the DNA. TRBV21-1 is a known pseudogene. The CDR3 consists of 16 residues. Written as DNA, the CDR3 is TGTGCCATTAGACAGGGGAGGACCTCCCTCGTCAATGAGCAGTTCTTC. Protein product: CAIRQGRTSLVNEQFF.

The rearrangement uses TRBV6-4 and TRBJ2-1; tentative D call: TRBD1 (6 bases). V lost 4 bases to trimming and J lost 7 bases, with 17 bases between them. This CDR3 is 15 amino acids long. The V gene's germline CDR1 is MRHNA and CDR2 SNTAGT. The CDR3 here is CASSVSGNRVNEQFF. DNA for the CDR3: TGTGCCAGCAGTGTCTCCGGGAACAGGGTGAATGAGCAGTTCTTC.

The chain couples TRBV4-3 to TRBJ2-3, with no clear D. Trimming removed 1 base from V and 4 bases from J, with 18 bases in between. Germline CDR1 LGHNA, CDR2 YSLEER. CDR3 length: 17 residues. The CDR3 reads CASSQVFTAYSPDTQYF. The CDR3 coding sequence is TGCGCCAGCAGCCAAGTGTTCACAGCCTACTCACCAGATACGCAGTATTTT.

V usage is TRBV7-9 and J usage is TRBJ1-1; D is uncertain. Germline CDR1 reads SEHNR; CDR2 reads FQNEAQ (reference sequence). Trimming cost V 1 base and J 0 bases, with 9 bases left between them. The CDR3 length is 15 residues. CDR3 sequence reads: CASSLGGPMNTEAFF. The CDR3 DNA reads as TGTGCCAGCAGCTTAGGTGGGCCGATGAACACTGAAGCTTTCTTT.

This clone showed up just a few times. The chain is built from TRBV10-1 and TRBJ1-4, with 9 nucleotides matching TRBD1. Trimming cost V 5 bases and J 6 bases; bases outside gene matches: 1. The CDR3 contains 13 residues. Germline V gene data show CDR1 as WNHNN and CDR2 as SYGVQD (reference sequence). CDR3: CASSRDRDEKLFF. The CDR3 nucleotides are TGCGCCAGCAGTCGGGACAGGGATGAAAAACTGTTTTTT.

CDR3 in DNA: TGCAGCGTTGTCTTGGGGCAGAGGAATGAGCAGTTCTTC. Amino acids: CSVVLGQRNEQFF. V is TRBV29-1 and J is TRBJ2-1; maybe TRBD1 (5 bases). This CDR3 contains 13 residues. CDR1 is SQVTM, CDR2 ANQGSEA, per germline. Trimming removed 4 bases at V and 7 bases at J, with 14 bases between.

This chain uses TRBV5-8 with TRBJ2-3, with 13 nucleotides matching TRBD2. Germline-derived CDR1 and CDR2 are SGHTS and YDEGEE. The CDR3 is 16 amino acids. V shed 4 bases, J shed 8 bases, and the junction held 10 bases outside the gene matches. The CDR3 reads CASSRGLAGVGRTQYF. DNA for the CDR3: TGTGCCAGCAGCAGAGGACTAGCGGGAGTCGGGCGTACGCAGTATTTT.

This rearrangement joins TRBV12-5 to TRBJ2-7, with a tentative D call TRBD1 (6 bases). Looked up from germline, CDR1 is LGHNT and CDR2 is FRNRAP. Trimming removed 5 bases from V and 0 bases from J, with 11 bases in between. The length of the CDR3 is 14 residues. CDR3 sequence: CASGDQGSSYEQYF. DNA for the CDR3: TGTGCTAGTGGTGATCAGGGGAGCTCCTACGAGCAGTACTTC. Full variable domain (outside the CDR3, taken from reference TRBV12-5 and TRBJ2-7): DARVTQTPRHKVTEMGQEVTMRCQPILGHNTVFWYRQTMMQGLELLAYFRNRAPLDDSGMPKDRFSAEMPDATLATLKIQPSEPRDSAVYFCASGDQGSSYEQYFGPGTRLTVT.

This clone was counted a few times. The chain recombines TRBV2 with TRBJ1-5; weak D call: TRBD1 (6 bases). Germline V CDR1 and CDR2: SNHLY, FYNNEI. The CDR3 is made up of 13 amino acids. The V end was cut by 4 bases, the J end by 4 bases, with 8 bases between. The CDR3 region is CASSAGTNQPQHF. Written as DNA, the CDR3 is TGTGCCAGCAGTGCAGGGACAAATCAGCCCCAGCATTTT.

This chain links TRBV27 with TRBJ1-6, with 7 bases lining up with TRBD1. Unmatched junction bases numbered 7, after V lost 1 base and J lost 7 bases. The V gene's germline CDR1 is MNHEY and CDR2 SMNVEV (reference sequence). There are 16 residues in the CDR3. The CDR3 DNA is TGTGCCAGCAGTTTATTTGGGACAGTCCCCAATTCACCCCTCCACTTT. Its protein is CASSLFGTVPNSPLHF.

This chain uses TRBV7-2 with TRBJ1-5; D possibly corresponds to TRBD1 (6 bases). With 4 bases removed from V and 0 bases from J, the gap between germline ends came to 22 bases. Germline CDR1 reads SGHTA; CDR2 reads FQGNSA. The CDR3 extends over 19 amino acids. This CDR3 reads CASSSTGLGDNYSNQPQHF. As DNA, the CDR3 is TGTGCCAGCAGCTCAACAGGCCTTGGGGACAATTATAGCAATCAGCCCCAGCATTTT.

The rearrangement uses TRBV6-5 and TRBJ2-1; maybe TRBD1 (6 bases). Germline lookup yields CDR1 MNHEY and CDR2 SVGAGI. V was cut by 5 bases and J by 7 bases, with 12 bases left in between. The CDR3 consists of 13 residues. The CDR3, as DNA: TGTGCCAGCAGTGCCTTGGGGGCTAATGAGCAGTTCTTC. Protein: CASSALGANEQFF.

J is TRBJ1-5 and V is TRBV27, with D possibly matching TRBD1 (6 bases). Trimming removed 5 bases at V and 0 bases at J, with 8 bases between. Germline-derived CDR1 and CDR2 are MNHEY and SMNVEV (reference sequence). The CDR3 is 14 amino acids. The DNA of the CDR3 is TGTGCCAGCAGTGGACAGAATAGCAATCAGCCCCAGCATTTT. It is translated as CASSGQNSNQPQHF.

This clone was recorded only once. The J gene is TRBJ1-1, the V gene TRBV2, with 8 nucleotides matching TRBD1. Trimming removed 3 bases from V and 2 bases from J; junction bases left unmatched: 2. The CDR3 runs 14 residues. Germline V gives CDR1 SNHLY, CDR2 FYNNEI. CDR3 sequence: CASSEPGGNTEAFF. The CDR3 DNA sequence: TGTGCCAGCAGTGAGCCAGGGGGCAACACTGAAGCTTTCTTT.

The chain combines TRBV29-1 with TRBJ2-2, with 8 bases lining up with TRBD2. V lost 6 bases, J lost 5 bases, and 14 bases stayed unmatched. This CDR3 has 16 amino acids. CDR1 SQVTM and CDR2 ANQGSEA come from the germline V gene. CDR3 nucleotide sequence: TGCAGCGTCTCCCGTAGTGGCGGGGGGCCAACCGGGGAGCTGTTTTTT. This codes for CSVSRSGGGPTGELFF.

This clone has a single count. Other DNA sequences in the sample encode the same CDR3. V and J are TRBV30 and TRBJ1-1, with TRBD1 identical over 7 bases. Germline assignment: CDR1 GTSNPN and CDR2 SVGIG (reference sequence). The CDR3 is 13 amino acids. V lost 3 bases, J lost 5 bases, and 6 bases stayed unmatched. CDR3: CAWSRLTGTEAFF. In DNA, the CDR3 is TGTGCCTGGAGCCGTTTGACAGGGACTGAAGCTTTCTTT. Combining the CDR3 with reference TRBV30 and TRBJ1-1 gives the whole variable domain SQTIHQWPATLVQPVGSPLSLECTVEGTSNPNLYWYRQAAGRGLQLLFYSVGIGQISSEVPQNLSASRPQDRQFILSSKKLLLSDSGFYLCAWSRLTGTEAFFGQGTRLTVV.

The chain links TRBV14 to TRBJ2-3; TRBD2 matches 12 bases. The CDR3 length is 16 residues. Germline CDR1 SGHDN, CDR2 FVKESK. V gave up 4 bases and J gave up 2 bases; unmatched junction bases: 4. The CDR3 DNA reads TGTGCCAGCAGCCCACTAGCGGGAGGACCCACAGATACGCAGTATTTT. It translates to CASSPLAGGPTDTQYF.